The subject of this entry is one T cell receptor beta chain. V lost 2 bases, J lost 0 bases, and 7 bases lay in between. This CDR3 spans 13 amino acids. Germline CDR1 and CDR2: GTSNPN and SVGIG (reference sequence). This entry is derived from a study of T cell responses to AZD1222 COVID-19 vaccine. Measured with immunoSEQ multiplex PCR; TCRdb has only the in-frame clones, and not every one. The table has approximately 100,000 clones, roughly 87% seen once. The chain uses TRBV30 and TRBJ1-2; no clear D. This receptor was identified in an adult who received the AZD1222 COVID-19 vaccine. This material consisted of peripheral blood, taken 28 days after the second AZD1222 dose. In DNA, the CDR3 is TGTGCCTGGAGTCCGGGCCCTAACTATGGCTACACCTTC. Amino acids: CAWSPGPNYGYTF.